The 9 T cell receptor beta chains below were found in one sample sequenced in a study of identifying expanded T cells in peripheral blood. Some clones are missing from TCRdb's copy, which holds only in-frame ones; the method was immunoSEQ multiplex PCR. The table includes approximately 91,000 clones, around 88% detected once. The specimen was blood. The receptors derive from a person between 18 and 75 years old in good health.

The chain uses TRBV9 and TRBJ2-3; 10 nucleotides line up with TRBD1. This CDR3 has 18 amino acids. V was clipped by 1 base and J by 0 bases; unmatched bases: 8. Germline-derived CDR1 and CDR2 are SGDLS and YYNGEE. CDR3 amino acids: CASSVSPWDRGSTDTQYF. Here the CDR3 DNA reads TGTGCCAGCAGCGTAAGTCCGTGGGACAGGGGAAGCACAGATACGCAGTATTTT.

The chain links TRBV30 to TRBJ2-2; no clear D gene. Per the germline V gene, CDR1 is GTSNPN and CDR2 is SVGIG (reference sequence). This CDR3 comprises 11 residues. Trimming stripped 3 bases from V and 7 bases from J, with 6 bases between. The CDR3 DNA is TGTGCCTGGAGCCCGGGCGGGGAGCTGTTTTTT. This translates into CAWSPGGELFF. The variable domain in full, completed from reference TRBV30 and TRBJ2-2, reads SQTIHQWPATLVQPVGSPLSLECTVEGTSNPNLYWYRQAAGRGLQLLFYSVGIGQISSEVPQNLSASRPQDRQFILSSKKLLLSDSGFYLCAWSPGGELFFGEGSRLTVL.

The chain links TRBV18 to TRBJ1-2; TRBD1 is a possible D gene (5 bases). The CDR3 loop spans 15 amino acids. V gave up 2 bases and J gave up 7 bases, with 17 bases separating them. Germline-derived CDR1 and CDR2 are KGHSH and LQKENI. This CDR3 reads CASSPNGHAMAGYTF. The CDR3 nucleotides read TGTGCCAGCTCACCAAACGGACATGCGATGGCTGGCTACACCTTC.

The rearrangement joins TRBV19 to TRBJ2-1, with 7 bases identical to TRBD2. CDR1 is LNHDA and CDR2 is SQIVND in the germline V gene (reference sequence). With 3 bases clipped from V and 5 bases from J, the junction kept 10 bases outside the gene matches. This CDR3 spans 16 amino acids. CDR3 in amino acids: CASSIGAGDSNNEQFF. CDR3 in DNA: TGTGCCAGTAGTATTGGCGCGGGAGATTCGAACAATGAGCAGTTCTTC.

This CDR3 is CASSIGQGDNYGYTF. The CDR3, as DNA: TGTGCCAGCTCGATCGGACAGGGCGATAACTATGGCTACACCTTC. V is TRBV18 and J is TRBJ1-2; 8 bases agree with TRBD1. Germline CDR1 and CDR2: KGHSH and LQKENI. This CDR3 spans 15 amino acids. After removal of 6 bases from V and 1 base from J, the junction contained 7 bases not matched to a gene.

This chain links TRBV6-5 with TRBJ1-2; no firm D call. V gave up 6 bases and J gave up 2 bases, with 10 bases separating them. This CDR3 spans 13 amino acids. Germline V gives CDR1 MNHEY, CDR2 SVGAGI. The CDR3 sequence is CASRPTDNYGYTF. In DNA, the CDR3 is TGTGCCAGCAGGCCCACCGACAACTATGGCTACACCTTC.

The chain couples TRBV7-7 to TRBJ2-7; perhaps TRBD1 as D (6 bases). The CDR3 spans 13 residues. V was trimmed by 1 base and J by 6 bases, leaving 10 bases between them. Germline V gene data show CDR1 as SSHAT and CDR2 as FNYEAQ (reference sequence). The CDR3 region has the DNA TGTGCCAGCAGCTTAGGAACAGGGACCGAGCAGTACTTC. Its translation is CASSLGTGTEQYF.

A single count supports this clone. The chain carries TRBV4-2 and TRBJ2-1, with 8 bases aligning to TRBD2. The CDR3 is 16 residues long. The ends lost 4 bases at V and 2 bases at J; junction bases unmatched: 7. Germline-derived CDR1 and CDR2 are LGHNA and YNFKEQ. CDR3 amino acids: CASSPRGGPPYNEQFF. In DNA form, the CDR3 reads TGTGCCAGCAGCCCTCGGGGGGGGCCCCCCTACAATGAGCAGTTCTTC.

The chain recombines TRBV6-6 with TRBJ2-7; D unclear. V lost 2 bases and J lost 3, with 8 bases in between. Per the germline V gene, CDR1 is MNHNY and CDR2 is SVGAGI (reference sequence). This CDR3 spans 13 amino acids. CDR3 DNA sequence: TGTGCCAGCAGTTACGAGGCAGGCTACGAGCAGTACTTC. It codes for CASSYEAGYEQYF.